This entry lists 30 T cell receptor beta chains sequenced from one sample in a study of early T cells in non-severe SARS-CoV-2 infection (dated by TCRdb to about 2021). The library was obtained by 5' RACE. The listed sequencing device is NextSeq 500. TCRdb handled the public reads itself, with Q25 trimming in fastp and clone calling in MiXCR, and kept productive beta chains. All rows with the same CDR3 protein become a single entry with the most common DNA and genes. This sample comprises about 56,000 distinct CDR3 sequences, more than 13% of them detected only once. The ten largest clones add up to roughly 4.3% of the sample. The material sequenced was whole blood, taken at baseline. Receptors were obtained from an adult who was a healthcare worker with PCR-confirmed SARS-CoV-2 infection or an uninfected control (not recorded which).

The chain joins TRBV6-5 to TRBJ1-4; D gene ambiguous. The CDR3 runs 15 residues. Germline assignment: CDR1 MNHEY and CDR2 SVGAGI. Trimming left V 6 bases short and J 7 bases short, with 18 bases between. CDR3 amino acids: CASREGDTVGEKLFF. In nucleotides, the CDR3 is TGTGCCAGCAGAGAGGGAGACACAGTCGGTGAAAAACTGTTTTTT.

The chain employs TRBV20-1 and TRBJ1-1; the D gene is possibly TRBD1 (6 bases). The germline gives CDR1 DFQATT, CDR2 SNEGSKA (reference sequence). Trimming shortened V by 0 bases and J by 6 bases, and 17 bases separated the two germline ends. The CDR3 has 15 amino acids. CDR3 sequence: CSARDVGGPRAEAFF. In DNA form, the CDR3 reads TGCAGTGCTAGAGATGTTGGGGGCCCTAGGGCTGAAGCTTTCTTT.

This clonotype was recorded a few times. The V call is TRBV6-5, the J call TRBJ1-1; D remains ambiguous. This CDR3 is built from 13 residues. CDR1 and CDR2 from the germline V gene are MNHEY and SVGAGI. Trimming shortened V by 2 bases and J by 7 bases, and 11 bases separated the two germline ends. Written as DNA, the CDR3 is TGTGCCAGCAGTTACGGCGGAGTTGGTGAAGCTTTCTTT. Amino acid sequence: CASSYGGVGEAFF.

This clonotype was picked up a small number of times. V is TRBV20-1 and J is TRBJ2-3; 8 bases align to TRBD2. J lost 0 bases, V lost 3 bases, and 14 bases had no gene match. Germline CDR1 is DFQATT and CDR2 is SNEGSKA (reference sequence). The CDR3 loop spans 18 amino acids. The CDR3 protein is CSARGASGRPHSTDTQYF. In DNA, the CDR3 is TGCAGTGCTAGGGGAGCTAGCGGGCGCCCTCATAGCACAGATACGCAGTATTTT.

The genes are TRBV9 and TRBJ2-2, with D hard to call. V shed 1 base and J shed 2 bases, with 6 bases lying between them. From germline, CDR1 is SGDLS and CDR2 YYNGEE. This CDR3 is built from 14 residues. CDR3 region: CASSVLLNTGELFF. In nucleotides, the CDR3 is TGTGCCAGCAGCGTACTTCTTAACACCGGGGAGCTGTTTTTT.

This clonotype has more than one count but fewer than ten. DNA of the CDR3: TGTGCCAGCAGCTTGGACGGGAGGGCCGGGATGGAGCTGTTTTTT. Translated: CASSLDGRAGMELFF. The rearrangement links TRBV5-8 to TRBJ2-2; 8 bases are a match to TRBD2. J gave up 10 bases and V 0 bases, and 8 bases lay outside the gene matches. This CDR3 is 15 amino acids long. Per the germline V gene, CDR1 is SGHTS and CDR2 is YDEGEE.

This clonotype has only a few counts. CDR3 sequence reads: CSASPVIGTDTQYF. CDR3 DNA sequence: TGCAGTGCTAGCCCAGTAATTGGCACAGATACGCAGTATTTT. The chain has TRBV20-1 and TRBJ2-3; D uncertain. Germline values: CDR1 DFQATT, CDR2 SNEGSKA (reference sequence). The CDR3 covers 14 residues. The V end was cut by 3 bases, the J end by 1 base, with 11 bases between.

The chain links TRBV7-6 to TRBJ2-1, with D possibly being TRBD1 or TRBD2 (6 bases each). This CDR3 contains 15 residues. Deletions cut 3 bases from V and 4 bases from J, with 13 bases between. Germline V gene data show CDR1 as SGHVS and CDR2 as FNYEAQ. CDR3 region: CASSLERGDYNEQFF. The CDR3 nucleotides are TGTGCCAGCAGCTTGGAGAGGGGGGATTACAATGAGCAGTTCTTC.

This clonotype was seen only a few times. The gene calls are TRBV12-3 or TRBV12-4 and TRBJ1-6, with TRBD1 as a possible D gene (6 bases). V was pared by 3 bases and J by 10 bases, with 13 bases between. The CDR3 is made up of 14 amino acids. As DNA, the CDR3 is TGTGCCAGCAGTTTGGGGGGGCTAGGGTCACCCCTCCACTTT. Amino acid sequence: CASSLGGLGSPLHF.

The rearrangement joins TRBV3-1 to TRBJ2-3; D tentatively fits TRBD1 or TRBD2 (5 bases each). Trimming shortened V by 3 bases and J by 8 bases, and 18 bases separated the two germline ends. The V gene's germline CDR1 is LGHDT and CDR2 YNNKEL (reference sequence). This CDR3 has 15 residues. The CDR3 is CASSHWGNGIGTQYF. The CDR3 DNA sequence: TGTGCCAGCAGCCATTGGGGGAACGGGATTGGTACGCAGTATTTT.

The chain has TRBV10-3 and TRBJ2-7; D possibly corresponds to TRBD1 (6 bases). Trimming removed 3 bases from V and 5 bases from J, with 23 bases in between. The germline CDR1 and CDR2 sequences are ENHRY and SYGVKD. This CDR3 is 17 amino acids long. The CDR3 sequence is CAISDMYRQGIPHEQYF. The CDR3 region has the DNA TGTGCCATCAGTGATATGTACCGCCAGGGGATCCCCCACGAGCAGTACTTC.

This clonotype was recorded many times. The CDR3 is CASSSLGTGFSPLHF. CDR3 in DNA: TGTGCCAGCAGCTCTCTAGGGACAGGGTTTTCACCCCTCCACTTT. J is TRBJ1-6 and V is TRBV7-9; 9 nucleotides align to TRBD1. The V gene's germline CDR1 is SEHNR and CDR2 FQNEAQ (reference sequence). The CDR3 has 15 amino acids. J gave up 9 bases and V 4 bases, and 7 bases lay outside the gene matches.

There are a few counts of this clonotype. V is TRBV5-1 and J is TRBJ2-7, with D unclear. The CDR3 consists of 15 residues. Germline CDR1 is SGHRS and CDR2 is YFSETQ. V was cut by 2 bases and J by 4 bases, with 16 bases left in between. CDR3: CASSLGPGRSYEQYF. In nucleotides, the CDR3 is TGCGCCAGCAGCTTAGGCCCTGGCAGAAGTTACGAGCAGTACTTC.

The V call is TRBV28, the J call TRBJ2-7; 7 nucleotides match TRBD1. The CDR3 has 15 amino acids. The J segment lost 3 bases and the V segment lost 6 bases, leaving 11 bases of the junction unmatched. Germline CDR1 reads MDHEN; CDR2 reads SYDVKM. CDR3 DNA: TGTGCCAGCAGACCGCGTCATACAGGGGACTACGAGCAGTACTTC. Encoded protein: CASRPRHTGDYEQYF.

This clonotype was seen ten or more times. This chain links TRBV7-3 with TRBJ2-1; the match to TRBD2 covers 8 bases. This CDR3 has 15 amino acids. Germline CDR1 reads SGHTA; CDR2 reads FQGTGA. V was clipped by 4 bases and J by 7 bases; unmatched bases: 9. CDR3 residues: CASSSSPGLVNEQFF. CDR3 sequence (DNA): TGTGCCAGCAGCTCCTCCCCGGGACTAGTGAATGAGCAGTTCTTC.

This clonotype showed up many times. As DNA, the CDR3 is TGTGCCAGCACCCGGGACACTCAAGAGACCCAGTACTTC. Translation gives CASTRDTQETQYF. J is TRBJ2-5 and V is TRBV12-3 or TRBV12-4; maybe TRBD1 (6 bases). The V gene lost 7 bases and the J gene lost 2 bases, with 11 bases spanning the gap. The CDR3 consists of 13 residues.

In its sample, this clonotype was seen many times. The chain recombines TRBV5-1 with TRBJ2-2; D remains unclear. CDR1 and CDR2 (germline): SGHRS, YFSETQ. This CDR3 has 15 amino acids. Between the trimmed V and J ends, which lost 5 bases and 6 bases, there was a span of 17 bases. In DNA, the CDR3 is TGCGCCAGCAGTCTACCCTGGAGTCGGGCCGGGGAGCTGTTTTTT. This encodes CASSLPWSRAGELFF.

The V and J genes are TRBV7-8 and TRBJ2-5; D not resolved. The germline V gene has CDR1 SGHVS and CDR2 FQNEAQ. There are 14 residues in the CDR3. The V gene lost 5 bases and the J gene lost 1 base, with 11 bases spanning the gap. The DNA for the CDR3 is TGTGCCAGCAGCCCCCTGCGGACCCAAGAGACCCAGTACTTC. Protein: CASSPLRTQETQYF.

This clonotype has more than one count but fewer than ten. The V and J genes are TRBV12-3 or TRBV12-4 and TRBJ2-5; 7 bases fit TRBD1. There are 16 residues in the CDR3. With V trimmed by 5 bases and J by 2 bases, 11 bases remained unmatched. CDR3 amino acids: CASSAASGTEQETQYF. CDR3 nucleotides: TGTGCCAGCAGTGCGGCTTCCGGGACAGAACAAGAGACCCAGTACTTC.

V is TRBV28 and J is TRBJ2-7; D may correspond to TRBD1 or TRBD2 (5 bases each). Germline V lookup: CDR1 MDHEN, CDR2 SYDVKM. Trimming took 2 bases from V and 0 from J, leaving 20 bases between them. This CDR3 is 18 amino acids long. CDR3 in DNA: TGTGCCAGCAGTTTACTTGGTTTTCGGGGCCTAGACTCCTACGAGCAGTACTTC. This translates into CASSLLGFRGLDSYEQYF.

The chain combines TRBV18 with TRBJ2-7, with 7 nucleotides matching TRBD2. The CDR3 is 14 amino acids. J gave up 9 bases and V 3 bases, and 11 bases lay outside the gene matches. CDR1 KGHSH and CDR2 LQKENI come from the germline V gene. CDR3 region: CASSPQTSLDGQYF. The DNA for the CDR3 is TGTGCCAGCTCACCGCAGACTAGCCTGGACGGGCAGTACTTC. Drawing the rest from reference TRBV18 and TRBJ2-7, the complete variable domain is NAGVMQNPRHLVRRRGQEARLRCSPMKGHSHVYWYRQLPEEGLKFMVYLQKENIIDESGMPKERFSAEFPKEGPSILRIQQVVRGDSAAYFCASSPQTSLDGQYFGPGTRLTVT.

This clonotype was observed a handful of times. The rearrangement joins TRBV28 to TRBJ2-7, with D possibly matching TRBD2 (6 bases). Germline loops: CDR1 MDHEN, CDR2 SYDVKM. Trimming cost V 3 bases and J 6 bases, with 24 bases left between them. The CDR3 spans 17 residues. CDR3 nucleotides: TGTGCCAGCAGTTTGGACCCCGGGGGTTTCCAATGGGGCGAGCAGTACTTC. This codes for CASSLDPGGFQWGEQYF.

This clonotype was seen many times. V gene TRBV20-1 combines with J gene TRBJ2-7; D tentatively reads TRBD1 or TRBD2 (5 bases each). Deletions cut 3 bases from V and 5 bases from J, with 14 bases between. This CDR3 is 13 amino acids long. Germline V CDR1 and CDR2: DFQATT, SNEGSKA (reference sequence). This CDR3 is CSARAPPGHEQYF. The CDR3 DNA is TGCAGTGCTAGGGCGCCGCCGGGACACGAGCAGTACTTC.

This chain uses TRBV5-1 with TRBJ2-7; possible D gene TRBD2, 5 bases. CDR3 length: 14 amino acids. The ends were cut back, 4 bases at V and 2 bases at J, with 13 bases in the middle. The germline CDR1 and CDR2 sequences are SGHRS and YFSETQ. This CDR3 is CASSPRAATYEQYF. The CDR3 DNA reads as TGCGCCAGCAGCCCTCGAGCGGCAACCTACGAGCAGTACTTC. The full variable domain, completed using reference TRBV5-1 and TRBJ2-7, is KAGVTQTPRYLIKTRGQQVTLSCSPISGHRSVSWYQQTPGQGLQFLFEYFSETQRNKGNFPGRFSGRQFSNSRSEMNVSTLELGDSALYLCASSPRAATYEQYFGPGTRLTVT.

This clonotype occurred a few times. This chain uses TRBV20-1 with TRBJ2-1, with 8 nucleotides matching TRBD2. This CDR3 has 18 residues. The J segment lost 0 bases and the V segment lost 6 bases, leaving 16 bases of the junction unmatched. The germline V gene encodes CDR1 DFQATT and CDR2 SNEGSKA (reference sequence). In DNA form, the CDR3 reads TGCAGTGCCCACGGGGTAGCGGGGCTCACGAGCTCCTACAATGAGCAGTTCTTC. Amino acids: CSAHGVAGLTSSYNEQFF.

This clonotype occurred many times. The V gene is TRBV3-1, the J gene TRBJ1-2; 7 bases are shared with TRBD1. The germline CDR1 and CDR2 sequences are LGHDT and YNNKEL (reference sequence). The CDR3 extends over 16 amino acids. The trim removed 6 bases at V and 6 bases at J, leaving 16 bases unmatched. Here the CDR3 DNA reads TGTGCCAGCAGTCTGAAATTCGGCAGGGGGTCCCATGGCTACACCTTC. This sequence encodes CASSLKFGRGSHGYTF. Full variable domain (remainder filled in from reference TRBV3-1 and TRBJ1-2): DTAVSQTPKYLVTQMGNDKSIKCEQNLGHDTMYWYKQDSKKFLKIMFSYNNKELIINETVPNRFSPKSPDKAHLNLHINSLELGDSAVYFCASSLKFGRGSHGYTFGSGTRLTVV.

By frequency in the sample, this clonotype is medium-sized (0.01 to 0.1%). CDR3 DNA: TGTGCCAGCAGGGCAGATAGTGTCACAGATACGCAGTATTTT. It specifies CASRADSVTDTQYF. This chain joins TRBV2 and TRBJ2-3; D is undetermined. CDR3 length: 14 residues. Germline V gene data show CDR1 as SNHLY and CDR2 as FYNNEI. Trimming stripped 6 bases from V and 2 bases from J, with 12 bases between. Drawing the rest from reference TRBV2 and TRBJ2-3, the complete variable domain is EPEVTQTPSHQVTQMGQEVILRCVPISNHLYFYWYRQILGQKVEFLVSFYNNEISEKSEIFDDQFSVERPDGSNFTLKIRSTKLEDSAMYFCASRADSVTDTQYFGPGTRLTVL.

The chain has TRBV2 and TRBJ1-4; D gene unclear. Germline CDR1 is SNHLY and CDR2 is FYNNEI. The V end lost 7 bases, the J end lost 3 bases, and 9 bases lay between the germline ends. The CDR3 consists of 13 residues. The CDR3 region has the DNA TGTGCCAGCAAGGACGGCTCTAATGAAAAACTGTTTTTT. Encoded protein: CASKDGSNEKLFF.

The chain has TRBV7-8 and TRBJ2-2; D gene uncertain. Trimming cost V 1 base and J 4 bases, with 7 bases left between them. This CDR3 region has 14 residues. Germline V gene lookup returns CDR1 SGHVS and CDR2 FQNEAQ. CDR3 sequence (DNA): TGTGCCAGCAGCTTAGTGACGGGCACCGGGGAGCTGTTTTTT. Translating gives CASSLVTGTGELFF.

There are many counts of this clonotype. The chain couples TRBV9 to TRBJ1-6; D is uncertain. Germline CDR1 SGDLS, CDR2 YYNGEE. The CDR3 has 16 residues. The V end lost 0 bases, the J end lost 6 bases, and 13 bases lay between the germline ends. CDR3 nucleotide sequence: TGTGCCAGCAGCGTAGAAGCAGCCGGGCCTAATTCACCCCTCCACTTT. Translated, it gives CASSVEAAGPNSPLHF. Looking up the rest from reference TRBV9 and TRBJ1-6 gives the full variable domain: DSGVTQTPKHLITATGQRVTLRCSPRSGDLSVYWYQQSLDQGLQFLIQYYNGEERAKGNILERFSAQQFPDLHSELNLSSLELGDSALYFCASSVEAAGPNSPLHFGNGTRLTVT.